The 23 T cell receptor beta chains below come from one sample, sequenced in a study of cytomegalovirus exposure and HLA in healthy donors. With 60 Vbeta and 13 Jbeta primers, the PCR was carried out. TCRdb's copy holds only in-frame clones and misses some; the assay was immunoSEQ multiplex PCR. The data contain around 170,000 clones, around three quarters of them seen just once; the ten biggest clones take up 1.5% to 2%. Material: PBMCs. The receptors stem from a woman younger than 45 in good health and CMV-seronegative.

The chain is built from TRBV12-5 and TRBJ2-3; 7 bases agree with TRBD2. The CDR3 extends over 15 amino acids. Germline values: CDR1 LGHNT, CDR2 FRNRAP. J gave up 6 bases and V 4 bases, and 10 bases lay outside the gene matches. CDR3 amino acids: CASGSTSLTGDTQYF. CDR3 coding DNA: TGTGCTAGTGGTTCGACTAGCTTGACGGGGGATACGCAGTATTTT.

This chain connects TRBV6-9 to TRBJ1-6; TRBD1 matches 8 bases. CDR3 length equals 16 residues. From germline, CDR1 is MNHGY and CDR2 SVAAGI. V dropped 5 bases and J dropped 5; count of bases not matched to a gene: 8. The CDR3 coding sequence is TGTGCCAGCAGTGAAAAACAGGGGGACCATAATTCACCCCTCCACTTT. Translation: CASSEKQGDHNSPLHF.

J is TRBJ2-5 and V is TRBV6-1, with TRBD1 matching 9 bases. This CDR3 comprises 17 residues. Germline V lookup: CDR1 MNHNS, CDR2 SASEGT. Germline trimming cut 3 bases from V and 4 bases from J; bases unmatched to any gene: 12. This CDR3 reads CASSDPLGQGSRETQYF. The DNA for the CDR3 is TGTGCCAGCAGTGACCCCCTGGGACAGGGATCGAGAGAGACCCAGTACTTC.

This rearrangement joins TRBV5-1 to TRBJ2-7, with TRBD2 matching over 10 bases. The junction had 12 bases not matched to a gene; V was cut back by 4 bases and J by 5 bases. Germline-derived CDR1 and CDR2 are SGHRS and YFSETQ. This CDR3 contains 16 residues. CDR3 in amino acids: CASSPDSSGGRNEQYF. The CDR3 DNA is TGCGCCAGCAGCCCTGACTCTAGCGGGGGCAGGAACGAGCAGTACTTC.

The V call is TRBV19, the J call TRBJ2-2; D gene uncertain. The V end lost 3 bases, the J end lost 6 bases, and 5 bases lay between the germline ends. There are 12 residues in the CDR3. Germline loops: CDR1 LNHDA, CDR2 SQIVND (reference sequence). The CDR3 region has the DNA TGTGCCAGTAGTATCAGGCCCGGGGAGCTGTTTTTT. This sequence encodes CASSIRPGELFF.

The rearrangement links TRBV7-2 to TRBJ1-5; the D is unclear. The germline V gene encodes CDR1 SGHTA and CDR2 FQGNSA. Between the trimmed V and J ends, which lost 3 bases and 14 bases, there was a span of 17 bases. CDR3 length: 13 amino acids. The CDR3 loop is CASSFMAAGREHF. Here the CDR3 DNA reads TGTGCCAGCAGCTTCATGGCCGCGGGGAGGGAGCATTTT. Combining the CDR3 with reference TRBV7-2 and TRBJ1-5 gives the whole variable domain GAGVSQSPSNKVTEKGKDVELRCDPISGHTALYWYRQSLGQGLEFLIYFQGNSAPDKSGLPSDRFSAERTGGSVSTLTIQRTQQEDSAVYLCASSFMAAGREHFGDGTRLSIL.

J is TRBJ1-2 and V is TRBV19; 9 positions match TRBD1. This CDR3 is built from 14 residues. Trimming at V came to 4 bases and at J to 6 bases, leaving 6 bases not matched to a gene. Per germline, CDR1 LNHDA and CDR2 SQIVND (reference sequence). The chain's CDR3 is CASSTRTGENGYTF. CDR3 sequence (DNA): TGTGCCAGTAGTACCCGGACAGGGGAGAATGGCTACACCTTC.

This clone was detected a few times. V is TRBV7-2 and J is TRBJ2-5, with no clear D. Trimming took off 6 bases at V and 5 bases at J, with 10 bases between the two ends. The CDR3 sequence is 12 residues long. In germline, CDR1 is SGHTA, CDR2 FQGNSA. The chain's CDR3 is CASRPSSETQYF. The CDR3 DNA is TGTGCCAGCAGGCCTAGTTCGGAGACCCAGTACTTC.

This rearrangement joins TRBV7-2 to TRBJ1-2; a possible D gene is TRBD1 (5 bases). The V gene's germline CDR1 is SGHTA and CDR2 FQGNSA. The CDR3 runs 15 residues. V lost 1 base and J lost 6, with 15 bases in between. The CDR3 bases are TGTGCCAGCAGCTTAGTGGGGGGGGGAGAGAATGGCTACACCTTC. Protein sequence: CASSLVGGGENGYTF.

The chain recombines TRBV18 with TRBJ1-3, with 12 nucleotides matching TRBD1. CDR1 is KGHSH and CDR2 is LQKENI in the germline V gene. The CDR3 is made up of 17 amino acids. J gave up 3 bases and V 3 bases, and 6 bases lay outside the gene matches. CDR3 protein: CASSPRGQGARGNTIYF. The CDR3 DNA reads as TGTGCCAGCTCACCTAGGGGACAGGGGGCGCGTGGAAACACCATATATTTT.

The rearrangement joins TRBV30 to TRBJ1-5, with D uncertain. Germline V gene lookup returns CDR1 GTSNPN and CDR2 SVGIG (reference sequence). The CDR3 totals 14 residues. V shed 4 bases and J shed 4 bases, with 14 bases lying between them. The CDR3 coding sequence is TGTGCCTGGATGGAGGGTAATGCGAATCAGCCCCAGCATTTT. Its protein is CAWMEGNANQPQHF.

This clone has a single count. The V and J genes are TRBV29-1 and TRBJ1-5, with no clear D. The germline gives CDR1 SQVTM, CDR2 ANQGSEA. V shed 6 bases and J shed 0 bases, with 12 bases lying between them. The CDR3 sequence is 14 residues long. CDR3 bases: TGCAGCGTCTCATCGGGAGATAGCAATCAGCCCCAGCATTTT. Amino acid sequence: CSVSSGDSNQPQHF.

This clone was detected a few times. The chain carries TRBV10-1 and TRBJ2-5, with D tentatively TRBD1 (5 bases). CDR3 size: 13 residues. The V gene lost 4 bases and the J gene lost 2 bases, with 8 bases spanning the gap. Germline V gene lookup returns CDR1 WNHNN and CDR2 SYGVQD (reference sequence). CDR3 protein: CASSVKGQETQYF. For the CDR3, the DNA is TGCGCCAGCAGTGTTAAGGGGCAAGAGACCCAGTACTTC.

This chain uses TRBV2 with TRBJ2-3; 9 positions agree with TRBD2. V lost 4 bases to trimming and J lost 2 bases; unmatched junction nucleotides: 4. CDR1 SNHLY and CDR2 FYNNEI come from the germline V gene. The CDR3 covers 15 residues. The DNA for the CDR3 is TGTGCCAGCAGTGGGTTAGCGGGGGTCACAGATACGCAGTATTTT. The encoded protein is CASSGLAGVTDTQYF.

The DNA for the CDR3 is TGTGCCAGCAGCGAGACTACCCGCACAGATACGCAGTATTTT. Encoded protein: CASSETTRTDTQYF. V is TRBV2 and J is TRBJ2-3, with TRBD2 as a possible D gene (5 bases). Germline V gives CDR1 SNHLY, CDR2 FYNNEI. This CDR3 contains 14 residues. Trimming removed 6 bases at V and 1 base at J, with 11 bases between.

A few counts support this clone. The V gene is TRBV7-2, the J gene TRBJ2-2; tentatively, D is TRBD1 (6 bases). Looked up from germline, CDR1 is SGHTA and CDR2 is FQGNSA. The CDR3 has 14 residues. The V and J ends lost 7 bases and 5 bases respectively, with 14 bases between them. The CDR3 nucleotides are TGTGCCAGCACCATGTGGGGGCAGACCGGGGAGCTGTTTTTT. Protein product: CASTMWGQTGELFF.

The J gene is TRBJ1-2, the V gene TRBV6-1, with a weak D call TRBD1 (6 bases). V was pared by 1 base and J by 7 bases, with 13 bases between. CDR3 length: 14 residues. Germline V gives CDR1 MNHNS, CDR2 SASEGT. This chain's CDR3 is CASSEGGQGRGYTF. For the CDR3, the DNA is TGTGCCAGCAGTGAAGGGGGACAAGGGCGTGGCTACACCTTC.

The J gene is TRBJ2-7, the V gene TRBV4-3; 9 bases are a match to TRBD2. The CDR3 has 17 amino acids. From germline, CDR1 is LGHNA and CDR2 YSLEER. J gave up 7 bases and V 0 bases, and 13 bases lay outside the gene matches. CDR3 region: CASSQESSGGGAREQYF. CDR3 in DNA: TGCGCCAGCAGCCAAGAAAGCTCTGGCGGGGGGGCCAGAGAGCAGTACTTC.

The chain uses TRBV5-4 and TRBJ2-2; TRBD2 is a possible D gene (7 bases). CDR1 and CDR2 from the germline V gene are SGHNT and YYREEE (reference sequence). Trimming stripped 2 bases from V and 3 bases from J, with 14 bases between. The CDR3 sequence is 16 residues long. The CDR3 protein is CASSFHGGPYTGELFF. CDR3 sequence (DNA): TGTGCCAGCAGCTTCCACGGGGGGCCTTACACCGGGGAGCTGTTTTTT.

The rearrangement links TRBV9 to TRBJ2-1; D gene uncertain. Germline loops: CDR1 SGDLS, CDR2 YYNGEE. The CDR3 sequence is 13 residues long. The V and J ends lost 1 base and 7 bases respectively, with 9 bases between them. CDR3 protein: CASSVSPKNEQFF. The CDR3 nucleotides are TGTGCCAGCAGCGTATCCCCTAAGAATGAGCAGTTCTTC.

On this clone: The sample has other DNA sequences that encode this CDR3 too. The chain couples TRBV29-1 to TRBJ2-7; 10 bases agree with TRBD1. This CDR3 contains 12 residues. CDR1 SQVTM and CDR2 ANQGSEA come from the germline V gene. Losses at the gene ends were 6 bases for V and 4 bases for J; bases not matched to a gene: 3. DNA of the CDR3: TGCAGCGTGGGACAGGGGTCTTACGAGCAGTACTTC. It yields the protein CSVGQGSYEQYF.

This clone was seen at least ten times. The chain recombines TRBV5-1 with TRBJ2-6; 8 bases line up with TRBD1. Germline V gene sequence: CDR1 SGHRS, CDR2 YFSETQ. The junction had 13 bases not matched to a gene; V was cut back by 3 bases and J by 2 bases. The CDR3 sequence is 19 residues long. Here the CDR3 reads CASSSSRDRRRTGANVLTF. The CDR3 coding sequence is TGCGCCAGCAGCTCCAGCCGGGACAGGCGACGAACTGGGGCCAACGTCCTGACTTTC.

J is TRBJ2-7 and V is TRBV4-2, with 9 bases lining up with TRBD2. The CDR3 is 16 amino acids. Germline V gene sequence: CDR1 LGHNA, CDR2 YNFKEQ. With 0 bases clipped from V and 3 bases from J, the junction kept 6 bases outside the gene matches. The chain's CDR3 is CASSQDPAGGVYEQYF. The CDR3 bases are TGTGCCAGCAGCCAAGATCCCGCGGGGGGGGTCTACGAGCAGTACTTC.